The 29 T cell receptor beta chains presented below share a single source sample, sequenced in a study of CD8 T cells in ankylosing spondylitis. TCRdb used MiXCR to reprocess the 5' RACE reads, holding one entry per CDR3 protein. Here the sample spans roughly 130,000 distinct CDR3 sequences, 7% being singletons. The sequenced sample was blood, either unsorted or a sorted T cell fraction (not recorded which). Receptors were obtained from a male donor with ankylosing spondylitis or in good health (not recorded which).

This clonotype was recorded at least ten times. The chain has TRBV9 and TRBJ2-1, with 10 bases lining up with TRBD2. The CDR3 sequence is 17 residues long. V lost 6 bases, J lost 3 bases, and 12 bases stayed unmatched. CDR1 is SGDLS, CDR2 YYNGEE, per germline. The CDR3 protein is CASTLGASGSFYNEQFF. The DNA of the CDR3 is TGTGCCAGCACCTTGGGGGCTAGCGGGAGTTTCTACAATGAGCAGTTCTTC.

Ten or more counts support this clonotype. The chain recombines TRBV15 with TRBJ1-2; D might be TRBD1 (6 bases). Germline assignment: CDR1 LNHNV and CDR2 YYDKDF (reference sequence). The CDR3 totals 13 residues. V lost 5 bases and J lost 4, with 11 bases in between. The CDR3 sequence is CATSEGDFYGYTF. For the CDR3, the DNA is TGTGCCACCAGCGAGGGGGATTTCTATGGCTACACCTTC.

This clonotype has at least ten counts. J is TRBJ2-2 and V is TRBV5-1, with D hard to call. Between the trimmed V and J ends, which lost 1 base and 8 bases, there was a span of 15 bases. This CDR3 has 15 residues. The germline CDR1 and CDR2 sequences are SGHRS and YFSETQ. CDR3 sequence: CASSLNPELLGELFF. CDR3 nucleotides: TGCGCCAGCAGCTTGAATCCGGAACTCCTAGGGGAGCTGTTTTTT.

The rearrangement joins TRBV4-1 to TRBJ2-4; TRBD2 agrees at 9 bases. V gave up 6 bases and J gave up 1 base; unmatched junction bases: 22. CDR3 length: 21 residues. The germline CDR1 and CDR2 sequences are MGHRA and YSYEKL. CDR3 region: CASRSSLAGGPTNLAKNIQYF. Written as DNA, the CDR3 is TGCGCCAGCAGATCCTCTTTGGCGGGAGGGCCGACGAATCTGGCCAAAAACATTCAGTACTTC.

V is TRBV3-1 and J is TRBJ2-5, with 14 bases fitting TRBD2. Trimming removed 10 bases from V and 4 bases from J; junction bases left unmatched: 20. The CDR3 is 19 amino acids. CDR1 and CDR2 from the germline V gene are LGHDT and YNNKEL (reference sequence). The CDR3 loop is CATTQLVGLAGEGGETQYF. CDR3 DNA sequence: TGTGCCACCACCCAACTTGTGGGACTAGCGGGAGAAGGTGGAGAGACCCAGTACTTC.

This clonotype was recorded at least ten times. The chain is built from TRBV18 and TRBJ2-7; D is undetermined. This CDR3 is built from 13 residues. Trimming cost V 6 bases and J 6 bases, with 15 bases left between them. The germline V gene has CDR1 KGHSH and CDR2 LQKENI. The CDR3 DNA reads TGTGCCAGCTCCCATGAGTCGGGTTCCGAGCAGTACTTC. Its translation: CASSHESGSEQYF.

At least ten counts were recorded for this clonotype. The chain carries TRBV28 and TRBJ2-1, with TRBD2 matching 12 bases. The CDR3 sequence is 19 residues long. With 2 bases clipped from V and 4 bases from J, the junction kept 12 bases outside the gene matches. Germline values: CDR1 MDHEN, CDR2 SYDVKM. CDR3 in DNA: TGTGCCAGCAGTTTACTCCCCCGACTAGCGGGAGTTTCTTACAATGAGCAGTTCTTC. Amino acids: CASSLLPRLAGVSYNEQFF.

This clonotype was seen repeatedly, ten times or more. This chain connects TRBV5-1 to TRBJ1-2; 7 bases match TRBD1. The CDR3 runs to 14 residues. Germline V gives CDR1 SGHRS, CDR2 YFSETQ. V was pared by 4 bases and J by 2 bases, with 5 bases of the junction left unmatched. This chain's CDR3 is CASSGRGGNYGYTF. The CDR3 DNA follows: TGCGCCAGCAGCGGTCGAGGGGGCAACTATGGCTACACCTTC.

This clonotype was counted ten times or more. The chain links TRBV5-6 to TRBJ1-1, with a weak D call TRBD1 (6 bases). The CDR3 sequence is 15 residues long. V was cut by 6 bases and J by 3 bases, with 18 bases left in between. Germline V CDR1 and CDR2: SGHDT, YYEEEE. CDR3 sequence reads: CASNGGGGLHTEAFF. The CDR3 DNA sequence: TGTGCCAGCAACGGGGGAGGGGGTCTTCACACTGAAGCTTTCTTT.

The sample holds many counts of this clonotype. The V call is TRBV20-1, the J call TRBJ2-3; TRBD1 agrees at 9 bases. J was trimmed by 4 bases and V by 5 bases; bases with no gene match: 10. The CDR3 runs to 15 residues. CDR1 is DFQATT and CDR2 is SNEGSKA in the germline V gene (reference sequence). For the CDR3, the DNA is TGCAGTGCTTCCCCGGGACAGGGTGCCCCAGATACGCAGTATTTT. This translates into CSASPGQGAPDTQYF.

In this sample, this clonotype turned up many times. The J gene is TRBJ1-2, the V gene TRBV15; D remains ambiguous. The CDR3 is 13 residues long. Germline CDR1 and CDR2: LNHNV and YYDKDF (reference sequence). Deletions cut 6 bases from V and 4 bases from J, with 12 bases between. In nucleotides, the CDR3 is TGTGCCACCAGTGCCGCACTCCTCTATGGCTACACCTTC. Translating it yields CATSAALLYGYTF.

Ten or more counts support this clonotype. This sequence joins TRBV28 and TRBJ1-1, with D perhaps matching TRBD1 (6 bases). The CDR3 is made up of 13 amino acids. The germline V and J ends were trimmed by 5 bases and 4 bases, with 11 bases remaining between them. CDR1 is MDHEN, CDR2 SYDVKM, per germline. The CDR3 reads CASSLRGSTEAFF. The CDR3, as DNA: TGTGCCAGCAGTCTGAGGGGGAGCACTGAAGCTTTCTTT.

This clonotype was observed many times. J is TRBJ2-7 and V is TRBV12-3 or TRBV12-4; TRBD1 is a possible D gene (5 bases). Trimming pared 6 bases from V and 2 bases from J, leaving 8 bases between. The CDR3 has 12 residues. CDR3 sequence reads: CASRQETYEQYF. The CDR3 DNA follows: TGTGCCAGCAGACAGGAAACCTACGAGCAGTACTTC.

There are many counts of this clonotype. The V gene is TRBV30, the J gene TRBJ1-2; TRBD1 matches at 7 bases. V lost 3 bases, J lost 2 bases, and 6 bases stayed unmatched. Germline assignment: CDR1 GTSNPN and CDR2 SVGIG (reference sequence). There are 14 residues in the CDR3. DNA for the CDR3: TGTGCCTGGAGCACGGACAGGACCAACTATGGCTACACCTTC. Translation: CAWSTDRTNYGYTF.

This clonotype came up a few times. This chain connects TRBV7-9 to TRBJ1-2, with D hard to call. The germline V gene encodes CDR1 SEHNR and CDR2 FQNEAQ (reference sequence). The CDR3 covers 14 residues. With 6 bases removed from V and 3 bases from J, the gap between germline ends came to 14 bases. The CDR3 region is CASRPKDGYYGYTF. The CDR3 coding sequence is TGTGCCAGCAGGCCAAAGGATGGCTACTATGGCTACACCTTC.

Ten or more counts support this clonotype. DNA of the CDR3: TGTGCCAGCTCACCACAGCCGGACCAAGAGACCCAGTACTTC. Its translation is CASSPQPDQETQYF. The chain recombines TRBV18 with TRBJ2-5; D is ambiguous. Trimming left V 1 base short and J 0 bases short, with 6 bases between. This CDR3 has 14 amino acids. CDR1 is KGHSH, CDR2 LQKENI, per germline.

This clonotype was detected many times. V gene TRBV27 combines with J gene TRBJ2-5; possible D gene TRBD1, 6 bases. Trimming cost V 5 bases and J 2 bases, with 12 bases left between them. This CDR3 has 14 residues. Germline V gene lookup returns CDR1 MNHEY and CDR2 SMNVEV (reference sequence). CDR3 protein: CASSAFRGQETQYF. The DNA for the CDR3 is TGTGCCAGCAGTGCTTTCAGGGGACAAGAGACCCAGTACTTC.

This clonotype was counted at least ten times. V is TRBV7-8 and J is TRBJ2-3, with D tentatively TRBD1 (6 bases). CDR3 length equals 14 residues. Germline CDR1 SGHVS, CDR2 FQNEAQ. Trimming shortened V by 3 bases and J by 3 bases, and 10 bases separated the two germline ends. In nucleotides, the CDR3 is TGTGCCAGCAGCTTTACAGGGACAACAGATACGCAGTATTTT. It codes for CASSFTGTTDTQYF.

The rearrangement joins TRBV5-4 to TRBJ2-3; 8 bases are shared with TRBD2. Looked up from germline, CDR1 is SGHNT and CDR2 is YYREEE (reference sequence). The V gene end was trimmed by 4 bases and the J gene end by 4 bases; junction bases not matched to a gene: 8. The CDR3 runs to 15 residues. The CDR3 sequence is CASSLPGRASDTQYF. The CDR3 nucleotides read TGTGCCAGCAGCCTCCCCGGGAGGGCATCAGATACGCAGTATTTT.

This clonotype was detected many times. CDR3 bases: TGTGCCAGCAGCAGATTGGGACAGGGGGCCACTGAAGCTTTCTTT. Protein product: CASSRLGQGATEAFF. The V and J genes are TRBV7-9 and TRBJ1-1, with 12 bases identical to TRBD1. The junction had 5 bases not matched to a gene; V was cut back by 5 bases and J by 4 bases. CDR3 size: 15 residues. The germline gives CDR1 SEHNR, CDR2 FQNEAQ (reference sequence).

This clonotype occurred many times. V gene TRBV30 combines with J gene TRBJ1-2; 9 nucleotides match TRBD1. The germline V gene has CDR1 GTSNPN and CDR2 SVGIG (reference sequence). CDR3 length: 13 residues. The trim removed 1 base at V and 8 bases at J, leaving 5 bases unmatched. CDR3 amino acids: CAWSDRTGDGYTF. Written as DNA, the CDR3 is TGTGCCTGGAGTGATAGGACAGGGGACGGCTACACCTTC.

This clonotype occurred a few times. CDR3 bases: TGTGCCAGCAGGCCCAGACTAGCGGGAGAGAACACCGGGGAGCTGTTTTTT. Its protein product is CASRPRLAGENTGELFF. The gene calls are TRBV6-1 and TRBJ2-2, with 12 bases lining up with TRBD2. Germline lookup yields CDR1 MNHNS and CDR2 SASEGT. The J segment lost 1 base and the V segment lost 6 bases, leaving 6 bases of the junction unmatched. The CDR3 contains 17 residues.

In this sample, this clonotype turned up many times. This chain links TRBV7-2 with TRBJ1-6, with TRBD1 matching over 7 bases. Trimming took 6 bases from V and 14 from J; bases not matched to a gene: 16. This CDR3 spans 15 amino acids. CDR1 is SGHTA, CDR2 FQGNSA, per germline. CDR3 coding DNA: TGTGCCAGCAGTTCAACGACAGGGCGGCCAGTCTCCCTCCACTTT. Encoded protein: CASSSTTGRPVSLHF.

The chain joins TRBV5-4 to TRBJ1-1; no clear D gene. Germline V gives CDR1 SGHNT, CDR2 YYREEE (reference sequence). The V end lost 6 bases, the J end lost 6 bases, and 18 bases lay between the germline ends. This CDR3 contains 14 residues. The CDR3 sequence: CASNRGVGGPEAFF. The CDR3 region has the DNA TGTGCCAGCAATCGGGGTGTGGGAGGTCCTGAAGCTTTCTTT.

The sample holds a few counts of this clonotype. This chain links TRBV7-9 with TRBJ1-2; D is unclear. This CDR3 is built from 12 residues. The germline V gene encodes CDR1 SEHNR and CDR2 FQNEAQ (reference sequence). V lost 11 bases to trimming and J lost 0 bases, with 10 bases between them. Here the CDR3 DNA reads TGTGCCCCGGGTGCTTCTAACTATGGCTACACCTTC. This codes for CAPGASNYGYTF.

This clonotype was counted at least ten times. The chain combines TRBV28 with TRBJ1-1; 12 bases map to TRBD1. There are 14 residues in the CDR3. Germline trimming cut 7 bases from V and 7 bases from J; bases unmatched to any gene: 7. Germline V lookup: CDR1 MDHEN, CDR2 SYDVKM. CDR3 residues: CASKGQGAFGEAFF. DNA for the CDR3: TGTGCCAGCAAGGGACAGGGGGCATTCGGTGAAGCTTTCTTT. Looking up the rest from reference TRBV28 and TRBJ1-1 gives the full variable domain: DVKVTQSSRYLVKRTGEKVFLECVQDMDHENMFWYRQDPGLGLRLIYFSYDVKMKEKGDIPEGYSVSREKKERFSLILESASTNQTSMYLCASKGQGAFGEAFFGQGTRLTVV.

CDR3 sequence reads: CASSSRDRLTDTQYF. In DNA form, the CDR3 reads TGTGCCAGCAGCTCCCGGGACAGGTTGACAGATACGCAGTATTTT. The rearrangement uses TRBV7-9 and TRBJ2-3; TRBD1 matches at 8 bases. The ends lost 4 bases at V and 3 bases at J; junction bases unmatched: 6. Germline V gene data show CDR1 as SEHNR and CDR2 as FQNEAQ (reference sequence). This CDR3 comprises 15 residues.

This clonotype has a count of ten or more. The chain is built from TRBV18 and TRBJ2-1; D is unresolved. CDR3 length equals 15 residues. Germline CDR1 is KGHSH and CDR2 is LQKENI. V lost 1 base to trimming and J lost 9 bases, with 16 bases between them. For the CDR3, the DNA is TGTGCCAGCTCACCACAGCAGGAAAAGTCTACTGAGCAGTTCTTC. Translating it yields CASSPQQEKSTEQFF.

There are many counts of this clonotype. This chain joins TRBV3-1 and TRBJ1-2; no clear D. CDR1 is LGHDT, CDR2 YNNKEL, per germline (reference sequence). The V and J ends lost 1 base and 4 bases respectively, with 7 bases between them. The CDR3 extends over 13 amino acids. The CDR3 bases are TGTGCCAGCAGCCAAGTCGTTACCTATGGCTACACCTTC. Amino acids: CASSQVVTYGYTF.